This is a list of T cell receptor beta chains from one sample in a study of CD8 T cells in ankylosing spondylitis. TCRdb reanalysed the 5' RACE reads using MiXCR and keeps one entry per CDR3 protein. Of about 460,000 distinct CDR3 sequences listed, roughly 5.3% were seen once; the top ten hold approximately 4%. Sequenced material: blood, either unsorted or a sorted T cell fraction (not recorded which). These TCRs come from a male donor with ankylosing spondylitis. The conserved cysteine and the conserved F or W are not part of the CDR3 here. Each record gives: V gene, J gene, CDR3 protein.

TRBV27	TRBJ1-2	ASSLSGLGRQGHYGYT
TRBV15	TRBJ2-5	ATSRSLRDQETQY
TRBV7-2	TRBJ2-2	ASSLGGAVTGELF
TRBV20-1	TRBJ1-1	SATGPTEAF
TRBV4-2	TRBJ2-2	ASSQEYTSAIPVF
TRBV15	TRBJ2-5	ATSRDSAQETQY
TRBV10-2	TRBJ2-7	ASRQADREQY
TRBV11-2	TRBJ1-2	ASSPGLNYGYT
TRBV7-6	TRBJ2-3	ASSSFRGGNTQY
TRBV20-1	TRBJ2-1	SALHSYNEQF
TRBV21-1	TRBJ2-2	ASSVRAHRAGGELF
TRBV4-2	TRBJ2-1	ASSQFGTSANNEQF
TRBV5-6	TRBJ2-1	ASSFDRVSAYNEQF
TRBV20-1	TRBJ1-2	SALDGNYGYT
TRBV3-1	TRBJ1-1	ASSLTDATEAF
TRBV27	TRBJ2-7	ASSFAPGPDPYEQY
TRBV7-2	TRBJ2-1	ASSFVLAVTHEQF
TRBV6-5	TRBJ2-2	ASSYSNWGPGELF
TRBV10-3	TRBJ2-2	AISLTNTGELF
TRBV15	TRBJ2-5	ATRSWGEETQY
TRBV6-5	TRBJ2-1	ASSYRGRAYNEQF
TRBV5-1	TRBJ2-5	ASSLGLAGGQETQY
TRBV5-1	TRBJ1-1	ASSLEGKTEAF
TRBV20-1	TRBJ1-4	SALGQTEKLF
TRBV3-1	TRBJ2-3	ASSQVGASVTQY
TRBV7-9	TRBJ2-1	ASSFSRLAGVYEQF
TRBV12-3/TRBV12-4	TRBJ2-2	ATRRGPGELF